The rows below give T cell receptor beta chains drawn from one sample of a study of response to subunit inactivated influenza vaccine. Using its own MiXCR run on the RT-PCR reads, TCRdb lists one record per CDR3 protein. The sample shows just under 550,000 distinct CDR3 sequences, less than 25% of them seen only once. These same data were also listed under a study on T cells expressing NK-cell markers.

Material: CD4+ T cells sorted from PBMCs, obtained roughly 13 days after vaccination. These TCRs come from a man in his fifties who received an inactivated influenza vaccine. CDR3s include the opening cysteine and the closing phenylalanine or tryptophan. Each record gives: clone size, V gene, J gene, D gene, CDR3 DNA, CDR3 protein. A D gene is named only where the DNA matches it firmly. Only some rows state a clone size, as once, few, many or a class for expanded clones.

NA	TRBV5-1	TRBJ2-3	TRBD2	TGCGCCAGCAGCCGCGGGGGGATCACAGATACGCAGTATTTT	CASSRGGITDTQYF
few	TRBV18	TRBJ2-1	TRBD1	TGTGCCAGCTCACCGAGGGACAGGGGCTCCTACAATGAGCAGTTCTTC	CASSPRDRGSYNEQFF
NA	TRBV5-1	TRBJ2-1	NA	TGCGCCAGCAGCTTCAGCGGTTCCGGTGGTGAGCAGTTCTTC	CASSFSGSGGEQFF
few	TRBV20-1	TRBJ2-5	NA	TGCAGTGCTAGTCTCCCGAGAACAGAGACCCAGTACTTC	CSASLPRTETQYF
NA	TRBV28	TRBJ2-3	NA	TGTGCCAGCAATCAAGCAAGCACAGATACGCAGTATTTT	CASNQASTDTQYF
few	TRBV5-1	TRBJ2-2	TRBD1	TGCGCCAGCAGCGTGGGACAGGGGGTCTCCGGGGAGCTGTTTTTT	CASSVGQGVSGELFF
many	TRBV7-9	TRBJ1-4	NA	TGTGCCAGCAGAAGACAGGCCGGGGAAAAACTGTTTTTT	CASRRQAGEKLFF
NA	TRBV3-1	TRBJ2-5	TRBD2	TGTGCCAGCAGCCAGACTCTAGCGGGGTTTGAGACCCAGTACTTC	CASSQTLAGFETQYF
NA	TRBV7-2	TRBJ1-5	TRBD1	TGTGCCAGCAGCTTGACAGGGGGCTATCAGCCCCAGCATTTT	CASSLTGGYQPQHF
few	TRBV7-6	TRBJ2-5	NA	TGTGCCAGCAGCGTAAATCGGGCTTCGTACCAAGAGACCCAGTACTTC	CASSVNRASYQETQYF
many	TRBV20-1	TRBJ2-7	TRBD2	TGCAGTGCTGGGGGGCGAGCGGGAGCCTACTCCTACGAGCAGTACTTC	CSAGGRAGAYSYEQYF
NA	TRBV20-1	TRBJ1-5	TRBD1	TGCAGTGCTCCGGCGACAGGGGACCAGCCCCAGCATTTT	CSAPATGDQPQHF
many	TRBV18	TRBJ2-5	NA	TGTGCCAGCTCCTCAGAGACCCAGTACTTC	CASSSETQYF
few	TRBV7-2	TRBJ1-2	NA	TGTGCCAGCAGTCCTAGGGGGTGGGAATATGGCTACACCTTC	CASSPRGWEYGYTF
few	TRBV6-5	TRBJ2-7	NA	TGTGCCAGCAGTTTGACAGTTTTTTCCTACGAGCAGTACTTC	CASSLTVFSYEQYF
NA	TRBV28	TRBJ2-2	TRBD1	TGTGCCAGCAGGTTACAGGGGTCTTTGCTGTTTTTT	CASRLQGSLLFF
NA	TRBV20-1	TRBJ2-7	NA	TGCAGTGCTATCCTCTACGAGCAGTACTTC	CSAILYEQYF
NA	TRBV12-3/TRBV12-4	TRBJ2-1	NA	TGTGCCAGCAGTTTCGGGTGCTTGGAGGGTTGTGAGCAGTTCTTC	CASSFGCLEGCEQFF
once	TRBV20-1	TRBJ1-4	NA	TGCAGTGCTAAAAGGGGGAATAATGAAAAACTGTTTTTT	CSAKRGNNEKLFF
NA	TRBV6-2/TRBV6-3	TRBJ2-1	NA	TGTGCCAGCAGTTCCTCCCTCGGGGGTTGGATTGAGCAGTTCTTC	CASSSSLGGWIEQFF